What follows is one T cell receptor beta chain and its context. There are 17 residues in the CDR3. V was cut by 4 bases and J by 9 bases, with 25 bases left in between. Germline assignment: CDR1 LGHDT and CDR2 YNNKEL (reference sequence). In the study's own analysis: How many nucleated cells were present was estimated from reference gene primer amplification. TCRdb keeps only in-frame clones here, not all; method: immunoSEQ multiplex PCR. That table gives V, J and clone size, and the DNA gave D and trimming. The repertoire consists of over 200,000 clones, with less than 90% occurring once and the leading ten covering 18%. This specimen belongs to a study of blood T cell repertoires in COVID-19. Study at large: Whether acute or convalescent, the COVID-19 samples came from the United States, Italy and Spain. T cells, B-cell-depleted T cells, or PBMCs supplied cDNA or gDNA.

The origin of this receptor is a woman older than 75 with active or convalescent COVID-19. The rearrangement links TRBV3-1 (or the pseudogene TRBV3-2) to TRBJ2-1; D may be TRBD1 (5 bases). Source material: peripheral blood. In DNA form, the CDR3 reads TGTGCCAGCAGCCGAGTAATGACAGACTGGAACGACATTGAGCAGTTCTTC. This codes for CASSRVMTDWNDIEQFF.